The 21 T cell receptor beta chains given below trace back to one sample, sequenced in a study of blood T cell repertoires in COVID-19. Some clones are missing from TCRdb's copy, which holds only in-frame ones; the method was immunoSEQ multiplex PCR. The sample records about 310,000 clones, 87% being singletons. The source material was PBMCs or T cells enriched from blood (not recorded which). All receptors derive from a young woman who had recovered from COVID-19.

The chain is built from TRBV11-2 and TRBJ2-3, with 8 bases that match TRBD1. Germline V gene sequence: CDR1 SGHAT, CDR2 FQNNGV. The CDR3 sequence is 16 residues long. The V gene end was trimmed by 2 bases and the J gene end by 2 bases; junction bases not matched to a gene: 6. Here the CDR3 reads CASSLLGQGYTDTQYF. The CDR3 bases are TGTGCCAGCAGCTTACTCGGACAGGGATACACAGATACGCAGTATTTT.

The chain links TRBV11-1 to TRBJ2-1; 10 positions agree with TRBD2. The V gene's germline CDR1 is SGHAT and CDR2 FQDESV (reference sequence). Trimming at V came to 5 bases and at J to 4 bases, leaving 5 bases not matched to a gene. This CDR3 has 15 residues. DNA for the CDR3: TGTGCCAGCAGCCTAAGCGGGGGGGCGTACAATGAGCAGTTCTTC. Translation: CASSLSGGAYNEQFF.

This clone was seen once. The V call is TRBV18, the J call TRBJ1-2; 7 bases fit TRBD1. Per germline, CDR1 KGHSH and CDR2 LQKENI. The CDR3 is 14 amino acids. The V and J ends lost 2 bases and 2 bases, in that order; junction bases with no gene match: 2. Here the CDR3 reads CASSPGDSNYGYTF. DNA for the CDR3: TGTGCCAGCTCACCAGGGGACAGCAACTATGGCTACACCTTC.

The chain has TRBV6-5 and TRBJ1-1; D remains ambiguous. Germline V gene lookup returns CDR1 MNHEY and CDR2 SVGAGI. This CDR3 comprises 12 residues. V was shortened by 0 bases and J by 11 bases, with 10 bases between the two germline ends. The CDR3 DNA sequence: TGTGCCAGCAGTTACTCGCCGGGTAAGGCTTTCTTT. Translated: CASSYSPGKAFF.

This clone has just a few counts. CDR3: CASSGQAVMAFYGYTF. The CDR3 DNA follows: TGTGCCAGTAGTGGACAGGCGGTTATGGCTTTTTATGGCTACACCTTC. The chain uses TRBV19 and TRBJ1-2; 7 bases line up with TRBD1. CDR3 length: 16 residues. The trim removed 5 bases at V and 5 bases at J, leaving 14 bases unmatched. Germline CDR1 is LNHDA and CDR2 is SQIVND (reference sequence).

This chain connects TRBV11-3 to TRBJ2-7; 8 bases fit TRBD2. The CDR3 runs 16 residues. The germline gives CDR1 SGHNT, CDR2 YENEEA. V lost 1 base to trimming and J lost 5 bases; unmatched junction nucleotides: 10. This chain's CDR3 is CASSLGLGRGTDEQYF. CDR3 nucleotide sequence: TGTGCCAGCAGCTTAGGTCTCGGGAGGGGAACCGACGAGCAGTACTTC.

The chain uses TRBV5-4 and TRBJ2-7, with 7 nucleotides matching TRBD1. The germline V gene has CDR1 SGHNT and CDR2 YYREEE (reference sequence). V gave up 0 bases and J gave up 7 bases; unmatched junction bases: 13. CDR3 size: 16 residues. The CDR3 region is CASSLEWDSLRGEQYF. In DNA form, the CDR3 reads TGTGCCAGCAGCTTGGAGTGGGACAGCCTTAGAGGGGAGCAGTACTTC.

This clone was recorded only once. The chain carries TRBV28 and TRBJ1-6; 7 bases map to TRBD1. The V gene end was trimmed by 8 bases and the J gene end by 10 bases; junction bases not matched to a gene: 14. Germline-derived CDR1 and CDR2 are MDHEN and SYDVKM. This CDR3 spans 15 amino acids. The CDR3 is CASADRAGYASPLHF. DNA of the CDR3: TGTGCCAGCGCCGACAGGGCCGGGTACGCATCACCCCTCCACTTT.

This clone was picked up a small number of times. This chain uses TRBV4-1 with TRBJ2-3; 11 bases agree with TRBD2. The J segment lost 1 base and the V segment lost 4 bases, leaving 4 bases of the junction unmatched. Germline V gene lookup returns CDR1 MGHRA and CDR2 YSYEKL. This CDR3 contains 16 residues. The CDR3 sequence is CASSLVLAGGTDTQYF. The CDR3 DNA follows: TGCGCCAGCAGCCTGGTACTAGCGGGGGGCACAGATACGCAGTATTTT.

The chain combines TRBV6-5 with TRBJ1-2, with D perhaps TRBD1 (6 bases). The CDR3 is made up of 15 amino acids. Trimming stripped 7 bases from V and 4 bases from J, with 19 bases between. The germline V gene has CDR1 MNHEY and CDR2 SVGAGI. CDR3 residues: CASNPSGGPSYGYTF. The CDR3 DNA is TGTGCCAGCAACCCCTCGGGGGGGCCTAGCTATGGCTACACCTTC.

This clone was seen just once. V and J are TRBV5-4 and TRBJ2-5; the match to TRBD1 covers 7 bases. From germline, CDR1 is SGHNT and CDR2 YYREEE (reference sequence). The CDR3 runs 15 residues. Losses at the gene ends were 4 bases for V and 4 bases for J; bases not matched to a gene: 10. CDR3 protein: CASSLQGQGRETQYF. CDR3 DNA sequence: TGTGCCAGCAGCCTACAGGGGCAAGGAAGAGAGACCCAGTACTTC.

The rearrangement links TRBV15 to TRBJ2-3, with 13 bases that match TRBD2. The junction had 5 bases not matched to a gene; V was cut back by 1 base and J by 4 bases. Germline CDR1 reads LNHNV; CDR2 reads YYDKDF (reference sequence). The length of the CDR3 is 17 residues. The CDR3 sequence is CATSRGPGLAGPDTQYF. DNA of the CDR3: TGTGCCACCAGCAGAGGACCGGGACTAGCGGGGCCAGATACGCAGTATTTT.

V usage is TRBV5-5 and J usage is TRBJ1-2; 10 bases fit TRBD1. V gave up 4 bases and J gave up 2 bases; unmatched junction bases: 11. Looked up from germline, CDR1 is SGHKS and CDR2 is YYEKEE (reference sequence). The CDR3 is 17 amino acids. CDR3 region: CASSPQTGGGVNYGYTF. The CDR3 bases are TGTGCCAGCAGCCCTCAGACAGGGGGCGGGGTAAACTATGGCTACACCTTC.

V is TRBV7-2 and J is TRBJ2-7; TRBD2 matches 7 bases. The length of the CDR3 is 17 residues. The trim removed 2 bases at V and 2 bases at J, leaving 12 bases unmatched. From germline, CDR1 is SGHTA and CDR2 FQGNSA. The CDR3, as DNA: TGTGCCAGCAGCTTACGGGCGGGCGGGGGTTACCCCTACGAGCAGTACTTC. Amino acids: CASSLRAGGGYPYEQYF.

The chain combines TRBV19 with TRBJ1-5; the D is unclear. CDR1 is LNHDA, CDR2 SQIVND, per germline (reference sequence). V was shortened by 4 bases and J by 1 base, with 11 bases between the two germline ends. There are 15 residues in the CDR3. The CDR3 coding sequence is TGTGCCAGTAGTAAAGGGCAGCGGAGCAATCAGCCCCAGCATTTT. Protein sequence: CASSKGQRSNQPQHF. Full variable domain (outside the CDR3, taken from reference TRBV19 and TRBJ1-5): DGGITQSPKYLFRKEGQNVTLSCEQNLNHDAMYWYRQDPGQGLRLIYYSQIVNDFQKGDIAEGYSVSREKKESFPLTVTSAQKNPTAFYLCASSKGQRSNQPQHFGDGTRLSIL.

CDR3 sequence reads: CSVCGGLFPGQGVEKLFF. The CDR3 region has the DNA TGCAGCGTTTGTGGTGGGTTATTCCCGGGACAGGGCGTTGAAAAACTGTTTTTT. The rearrangement links TRBV29-1 to TRBJ1-4, with TRBD1 matching over 9 bases. The germline gives CDR1 SQVTM, CDR2 ANQGSEA. The V and J ends lost 5 bases and 7 bases, in that order; junction bases with no gene match: 20. The CDR3 covers 18 residues. Variable domain in full (rest from reference TRBV29-1 and TRBJ1-4): SAVISQKPSRDICQRGTSLTIQCQVDSQVTMMFWYRQQPGQSLTLIATANQGSEATYESGFVIDKFPISRPNLTFSTLTVSNMSPEDSSIYLCSVCGGLFPGQGVEKLFFGSGTQLSVL.

The CDR3 here is CASSQTTLEHNEQFF. DNA of the CDR3: TGTGCCAGCAGCCAAACCACACTAGAGCACAATGAGCAGTTCTTC. The V call is TRBV3-1 (or the pseudogene TRBV3-2), the J call TRBJ2-1; a possible D gene is TRBD2 (5 bases). Trimming took 2 bases from V and 5 from J, leaving 13 bases between them. The CDR3 runs 15 residues. CDR1 and CDR2 (germline): LGHDT, YNNKEL (reference sequence).

This chain uses TRBV28 with TRBJ1-1; D not certain. Trimming removed 6 bases at V and 4 bases at J, with 21 bases between. Germline V lookup: CDR1 MDHEN, CDR2 SYDVKM. The CDR3 is 16 amino acids. The CDR3 region has the DNA TGTGCCAGCAGAGGGAGGGTTGTATTCCGGAGCACTGAAGCTTTCTTT. It translates to CASRGRVVFRSTEAFF.

The J gene is TRBJ2-1, the V gene TRBV13; 12 nucleotides agree with TRBD2. This CDR3 is 19 amino acids long. CDR1 and CDR2 from the germline V gene are PRHDT and FYEKMQ (reference sequence). Trimming removed 3 bases from V and 2 bases from J; junction bases left unmatched: 11. In DNA, the CDR3 is TGTGCCAGCAGCTTCCTAGCGGGAGGGCCACATATGACCTACAATGAGCAGTTCTTC. Translating it yields CASSFLAGGPHMTYNEQFF.

V is TRBV4-3 and J is TRBJ2-3; 9 bases are shared with TRBD1. The CDR3 sequence is 17 residues long. V dropped 3 bases and J dropped 4; count of bases not matched to a gene: 11. Germline lookup yields CDR1 LGHNA and CDR2 YSLEER. CDR3 nucleotide sequence: TGCGCCAGCAGCCAGCGAACCCCGGGACAGGGTGCAGATACGCAGTATTTT. Amino acid sequence: CASSQRTPGQGADTQYF.

V and J are TRBV6-2 or TRBV6-3 and TRBJ2-1; 8 bases agree with TRBD1. The CDR3 loop spans 13 amino acids. The germline CDR1 and CDR2 sequences are MNHEY and SVGEGT. With V trimmed by 6 bases and J by 6 bases, 4 bases remained unmatched. CDR3 bases: TGTGCCAGCAGCTTGACAGGGGTCAATGAGCAGTTCTTC. Translating it yields CASSLTGVNEQFF.